This TCR beta chain stems from a study of spatial heterogeneity in lung cancer. Findings and caveats of the study: Resection blood, more than follow-up blood, showed ubiquitous expanded tumor TCRs.

Time point here: sample taken at primary tumor resection. Material for sequencing was whole RNA from tumor, nontumor lung or frozen PBMC, left unsorted. This CDR3 is 13 amino acids long. Germline V gene sequence: CDR1 SGHRS, CDR2 YFSETQ. Trimming cost V 2 bases and J 1 base, with 6 bases left between them. MiXCR, applied by TCRdb to the 5' RACE reads, yields one record per CDR3 protein. The sample contains roughly 82,000 distinct CDR3 sequences, approximately 12% of which appear only once. With regard to this clonotype: Antigen: not known.

The source is a male donor with early-stage non-small cell lung cancer. The source material was PBMCs, sampled at surgery. The chain uses TRBV5-1 and TRBJ1-1; possible D gene TRBD1, 5 bases. The CDR3 coding sequence is TGCGCCAGCAGCTTTACAGGGAACACTGAAGCTTTCTTT. It yields the protein CASSFTGNTEAFF.